This entry lists 21 T cell receptor beta chains sequenced from one sample in a study of T cell responses to AZD1222 COVID-19 vaccine. Some clones are missing from TCRdb's copy, which holds only in-frame ones; the method was immunoSEQ multiplex PCR. The table records approximately 120,000 clones, roughly nine tenths of them present only once. Material: peripheral blood, obtained on day 0 of AZD1222 vaccination. The origin of the receptors is an adult in good health.

This chain connects TRBV7-3 to TRBJ2-3; D unclear. Germline CDR1 is SGHTA and CDR2 is FQGTGA. This CDR3 is built from 13 residues. The ends were cut back, 5 bases at V and 4 bases at J, with 10 bases in the middle. The DNA of the CDR3 is TGTGCCAGCAGCATTAATAGGCCAGATACGCAGTATTTT. Its protein is CASSINRPDTQYF.

This rearrangement joins TRBV5-1 to TRBJ2-3, with TRBD1 matching over 8 bases. Unmatched junction bases numbered 6, after V lost 4 bases and J lost 5 bases. Germline V lookup: CDR1 SGHRS, CDR2 YFSETQ. This CDR3 region has 14 residues. This CDR3 reads CASSTGQGVDTQYF. CDR3 DNA sequence: TGCGCCAGCAGCACCGGACAGGGAGTAGATACGCAGTATTTT.

This chain uses TRBV7-3 with TRBJ2-1, with TRBD2 identical over 13 bases. The V gene end was trimmed by 2 bases and the J gene end by 2 bases; junction bases not matched to a gene: 12. The CDR3 totals 20 residues. The V gene's germline CDR1 is SGHTA and CDR2 FQGTGA. The CDR3 protein is CASSLPPGLAGWGPYNEQFF. CDR3 DNA: TGTGCCAGCAGCTTACCTCCGGGACTAGCGGGATGGGGCCCCTACAATGAGCAGTTCTTC.

The chain couples TRBV7-3 to TRBJ2-2; D uncertain. V lost 0 bases and J 6 bases, leaving 2 bases between the germline ends. The CDR3 consists of 12 residues. CDR1 and CDR2 from the germline V gene are SGHTA and FQGTGA. In DNA, the CDR3 is TGTGCCAGCAGCTTAACGGCCGGGGAGCTGTTTTTT. Protein product: CASSLTAGELFF.

V gene TRBV5-1 combines with J gene TRBJ1-2; TRBD1 is a possible D gene (6 bases). V was cut by 0 bases and J by 0 bases, with 12 bases left in between. CDR3 length equals 16 residues. The germline gives CDR1 SGHRS, CDR2 YFSETQ. The CDR3 DNA follows: TGCGCCAGCAGCTTGGGTGGCAGGGGAGCTAACTATGGCTACACCTTC. It translates to CASSLGGRGANYGYTF.

The V and J genes are TRBV5-8 and TRBJ2-3; unclear D gene. Trimming removed 1 base at V and 0 bases at J, with 6 bases between. The germline V gene encodes CDR1 SGHTS and CDR2 YDEGEE. The CDR3 is 14 residues long. This chain's CDR3 is CASSLIPSTDTQYF. Here the CDR3 DNA reads TGTGCCAGCAGCTTGATTCCAAGCACAGATACGCAGTATTTT.

This clone occurred once. The V call is TRBV6-4, the J call TRBJ2-4; the D is unclear. This CDR3 is 13 amino acids long. V was pared by 4 bases and J by 8 bases, with 12 bases between. Germline V CDR1 and CDR2: MRHNA, SNTAGT. CDR3 residues: CASSGSDGDIQYF. CDR3 bases: TGTGCCAGCAGTGGCTCGGACGGAGACATTCAGTACTTC.

The chain is built from TRBV27 and TRBJ2-3; 8 nucleotides match TRBD1. The germline gives CDR1 MNHEY, CDR2 SMNVEV (reference sequence). V trimming: 3 bases; J trimming: 2 bases; junction bases outside the gene matches: 7. This CDR3 contains 16 residues. The CDR3 spells CASSFPTGDNTDTQYF. The CDR3 DNA reads TGTGCCAGCAGTTTCCCGACAGGGGACAACACAGATACGCAGTATTTT.

In this sample, this clone turned up once. The chain recombines TRBV2 with TRBJ1-1; TRBD1 agrees at 11 bases. This CDR3 is 14 amino acids long. V was clipped by 8 bases and J by 5 bases; unmatched bases: 7. Looked up from germline, CDR1 is SNHLY and CDR2 is FYNNEI. The CDR3 region has the DNA TGTGCCAGCGTTGGGACAGGGGGTGCGACTGAAGCTTTCTTT. Protein sequence: CASVGTGGATEAFF.

The chain links TRBV5-6 to TRBJ2-2; D ambiguous. Per the germline V gene, CDR1 is SGHDT and CDR2 is YYEEEE. The CDR3 runs 11 residues. The V and J ends lost 5 bases and 7 bases respectively, with 6 bases between them. As DNA, the CDR3 is TGTGCCAGCAGTAATCGCGGGGAGCTGTTTTTT. Translating it yields CASSNRGELFF.

This chain joins TRBV18 and TRBJ2-2; 7 bases fit TRBD1. This CDR3 is 16 amino acids long. Trimming removed 3 bases from V and 1 base from J; junction bases left unmatched: 5. Germline V gene sequence: CDR1 KGHSH, CDR2 LQKENI. The CDR3 reads CASSPRTGMNTGELFF. In DNA, the CDR3 is TGTGCCAGCTCACCTCGGACAGGCATGAACACCGGGGAGCTGTTTTTT.

The rearrangement joins TRBV2 to TRBJ1-3; no clear D. The V end lost 6 bases, the J end lost 0 bases, and 15 bases lay between the germline ends. Germline V gives CDR1 SNHLY, CDR2 FYNNEI. The CDR3 length is 16 residues. The CDR3 protein is CASSLEQGGSGNTIYF. In DNA, the CDR3 is TGTGCCAGCAGCCTGGAGCAAGGTGGCTCTGGAAACACCATATATTTT.

This clone has just one count. The V and J genes are TRBV4-1 and TRBJ2-7, with D perhaps given as TRBD1 or TRBD2 (5 bases each). The ends were cut back, 0 bases at V and 4 bases at J, with 16 bases in the middle. The CDR3 loop spans 16 amino acids. CDR1 MGHRA and CDR2 YSYEKL come from the germline V gene. CDR3 sequence: CASSQELAGRVYEQYF. The CDR3 nucleotides are TGCGCCAGCAGCCAAGAGTTGGCAGGGCGGGTTTACGAGCAGTACTTC.

The chain's CDR3 is CASSLSGTVNTEAFF. The CDR3 nucleotides are TGTGCCAGCAGTTTATCCGGGACAGTCAACACTGAAGCTTTCTTT. The chain uses TRBV27 and TRBJ1-1, with TRBD1 matching 7 bases. The J segment lost 2 bases and the V segment lost 0 bases, leaving 3 bases of the junction unmatched. Per the germline V gene, CDR1 is MNHEY and CDR2 is SMNVEV (reference sequence). This CDR3 region has 15 residues.

This chain uses TRBV18 with TRBJ1-6, with D uncertain. CDR3 size: 12 residues. CDR1 and CDR2 from the germline V gene are KGHSH and LQKENI. V was clipped by 10 bases and J by 7 bases, with 11 bases between them. The chain's CDR3 is CATTGPNSPLHF. The CDR3 coding sequence is TGTGCCACCACGGGCCCCAATTCACCCCTCCACTTT.

The chain couples TRBV5-1 to TRBJ1-2; the D gene is possibly TRBD1 (5 bases). This CDR3 is built from 13 residues. Per germline, CDR1 SGHRS and CDR2 YFSETQ. V was cut by 5 bases and J by 4 bases, with 12 bases left in between. This chain's CDR3 is CASRRGEAYGYTF. CDR3 coding DNA: TGCGCCAGCAGGCGGGGGGAGGCCTATGGCTACACCTTC.

The CDR3 DNA sequence: TGTGCCAGCAGTGGGATCGGGAGGCAAGAGACCCAGTACTTC. Translation gives CASSGIGRQETQYF. The chain uses TRBV6-2 or TRBV6-3 and TRBJ2-5, with 7 positions matching TRBD2. The CDR3 extends over 14 amino acids. V lost 5 bases, J lost 2 bases, and 5 bases stayed unmatched. Germline V gives CDR1 MNHEY, CDR2 SVGEGT.

This rearrangement joins TRBV29-1 to TRBJ2-3; D may be TRBD2 (6 bases). Looked up from germline, CDR1 is SQVTM and CDR2 is ANQGSEA. CDR3 length equals 15 residues. Trimming cost V 4 bases and J 0 bases, with 14 bases left between them. The CDR3: CSVAPGLTSTDTQYF. CDR3 sequence (DNA): TGCAGCGTTGCCCCAGGACTAACTAGCACAGATACGCAGTATTTT.

This chain links TRBV19 with TRBJ2-3, with 13 bases aligning to TRBD2. This CDR3 spans 18 amino acids. V dropped 1 base and J dropped 1; count of bases not matched to a gene: 5. From germline, CDR1 is LNHDA and CDR2 SQIVND (reference sequence). As DNA, the CDR3 is TGTGCCAGTAGTATAGGACTAGCGGGAGGAATGCGCACAGATACGCAGTATTTT. Residues: CASSIGLAGGMRTDTQYF.

The chain employs TRBV18 and TRBJ1-3; a weak D match, TRBD1 (5 bases). V lost 1 base, J lost 0 bases, and 10 bases lay in between. CDR1 is KGHSH and CDR2 is LQKENI in the germline V gene. The length of the CDR3 is 16 residues. CDR3 bases: TGTGCCAGCTCACCACAGGGACGGAACTCTGGAAACACCATATATTTT. As protein: CASSPQGRNSGNTIYF.

The chain couples TRBV2 to TRBJ1-1; 8 bases line up with TRBD1. The germline V gene encodes CDR1 SNHLY and CDR2 FYNNEI. Germline trimming cut 5 bases from V and 0 bases from J; bases unmatched to any gene: 5. The CDR3 spans 15 residues. For the CDR3, the DNA is TGTGCCAGCAGTCCACAGGGGGTCCTGAACACTGAAGCTTTCTTT. It specifies CASSPQGVLNTEAFF.